The entry that follows covers one T cell receptor beta chain sequence. V was shortened by 10 bases and J by 3 bases, with 16 bases between the two germline ends. CDR3 size: 15 residues. Germline-derived CDR1 and CDR2 are SNHLY and FYNNEI. Some clones are missing from TCRdb's copy, which holds only in-frame ones; the method was immunoSEQ multiplex PCR. The repertoire holds 96,000 or so clones, with approximately 93% as singletons. The data were obtained in a study of control samples from healthy donors and cancer patients. This clonotype originated in a man between 18 and 35 years old in good health. This sequence joins TRBV2 and TRBJ1-6; weak D call: TRBD1 (5 bases). The sample consisted of blood. The CDR3: CATAPEQVYNSPLHF. CDR3 bases: TGTGCCACTGCCCCGGAACAGGTCTATAATTCACCCCTCCACTTT.